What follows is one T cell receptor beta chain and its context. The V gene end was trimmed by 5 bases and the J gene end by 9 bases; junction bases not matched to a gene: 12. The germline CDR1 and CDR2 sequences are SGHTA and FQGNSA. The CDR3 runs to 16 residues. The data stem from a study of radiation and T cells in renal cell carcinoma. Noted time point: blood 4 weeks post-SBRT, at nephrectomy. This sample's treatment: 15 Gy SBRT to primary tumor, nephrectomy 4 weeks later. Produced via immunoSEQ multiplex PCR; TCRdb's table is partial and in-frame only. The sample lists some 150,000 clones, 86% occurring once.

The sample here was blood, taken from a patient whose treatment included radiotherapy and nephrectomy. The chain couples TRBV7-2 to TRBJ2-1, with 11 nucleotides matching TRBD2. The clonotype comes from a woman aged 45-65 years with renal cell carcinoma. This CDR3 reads CASSPITSGGIVEQFF. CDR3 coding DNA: TGTGCCAGCAGCCCGATTACTAGCGGGGGAATAGTTGAGCAGTTCTTC.